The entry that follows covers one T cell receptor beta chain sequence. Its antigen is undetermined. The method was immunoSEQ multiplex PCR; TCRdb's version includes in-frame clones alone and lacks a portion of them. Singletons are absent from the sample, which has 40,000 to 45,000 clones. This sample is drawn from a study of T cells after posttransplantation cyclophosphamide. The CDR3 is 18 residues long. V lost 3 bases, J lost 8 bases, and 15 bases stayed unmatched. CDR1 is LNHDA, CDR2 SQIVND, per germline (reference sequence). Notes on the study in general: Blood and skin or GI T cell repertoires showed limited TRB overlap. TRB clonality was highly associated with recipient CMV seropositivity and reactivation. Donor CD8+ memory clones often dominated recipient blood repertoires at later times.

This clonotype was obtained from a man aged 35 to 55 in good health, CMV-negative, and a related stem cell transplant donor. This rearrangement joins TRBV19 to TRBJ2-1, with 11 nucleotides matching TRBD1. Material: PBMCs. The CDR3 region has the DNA TGTGCCAGTAGTATGGATGTATTGGGGACAGGGGGGCTCGATGAGCAGTTCTTC. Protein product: CASSMDVLGTGGLDEQFF.